The rows below give T cell receptor beta chains drawn from one sample of a study of cytomegalovirus exposure and HLA in healthy donors. Clones were read by immunoSEQ multiplex PCR, and TCRdb kept only the in-frame ones, dropping some. The sample lists about 160,000 clones; around 90% were seen once. The sequenced sample consisted of PBMCs. These receptor sequences come from a woman aged 25-40 years in good health and CMV-seronegative. Both conserved end residues are part of each CDR3. D genes are given only for firm matches. Some rows mark clone size as missing; the rest say once, few, many or name a class of expanded clone.

d_call clone_size j_call v_call cdr3_nt cdr3_aa
NA NA TRBJ1-5 TRBV30 TGTGCCTGGAGTAACGACTATGGCAGCAATCAGCCCCAGCATTTT CAWSNDYGSNQPQHF
TRBD1 NA TRBJ2-7 TRBV27 TGTGCCAGCAGTAGGGACAGGGGCCACGAGCAGTACTTC CASSRDRGHEQYF
TRBD1 NA TRBJ1-4 TRBV28 TGTGCCAGCAGTGTCACCGGGACAGGGGGTGAAAAACTGTTTTTT CASSVTGTGGEKLFF
NA NA TRBJ2-7 TRBV5-1 TGCGCCAGCAGCGTACAGGGCTACGAGCAGTACTTC CASSVQGYEQYF
NA NA TRBJ1-4 TRBV5-1 TGCGCCAGCAGCTTGACAGGCACTAATGAAAAACTGTTTTTT CASSLTGTNEKLFF
NA NA TRBJ2-5 TRBV4-1 TGCGCCAGCAGCCAACCCCTCGGACAGTTCCAAGAGACCCAGTACTTC CASSQPLGQFQETQYF
NA NA TRBJ2-5 TRBV11-2 TGTGCCAGCAGCCCTCAGGGCAGGCAAGAGACCCAGTACTTC CASSPQGRQETQYF
TRBD1 NA TRBJ1-1 TRBV5-1 TGCGCCAGCAGCTTGGCGAAAGGGACAGCGCGGAACACTGAAGCTTTCTTT CASSLAKGTARNTEAFF
NA few TRBJ1-3 TRBV7-9 TGTGCCAGCAGCTTAGCGCGGAACTCTGGAAACACCATATATTTT CASSLARNSGNTIYF
NA NA TRBJ1-5 TRBV6-1 TGTGCCAGCAACCCAACAGGGAATGGAAATCAGCCCCAGCATTTT CASNPTGNGNQPQHF
NA NA TRBJ2-5 TRBV30 TGTGCCTGGAGTCGCGTAAACTTCCACTTC CAWSRVNFHF
NA NA TRBJ2-1 TRBV14 TGTGCCAGCAGCCAAGAAGGGGGAGGGCGTTTTTGGATTGAGCAGTTCTTC CASSQEGGGRFWIEQFF
TRBD2 NA TRBJ2-5 TRBV27 TGTGCCAGCAGTCCCGGGACTAGCGGCCAAGAGACCCAGTACTTC CASSPGTSGQETQYF
TRBD2 NA TRBJ2-5 TRBV7-8 TGTGCCAGCTGCCCCGGGGGGGGAGAGACCCAGTACTTC CASCPGGGETQYF
TRBD2 NA TRBJ2-7 TRBV27 TGTGCCAGCAGTTTATCGGGGGGGGACTACGAGCAGTACTTC CASSLSGGDYEQYF
NA NA TRBJ1-1 TRBV9 TGTGCCAGCAGCCCCCGACGGGCTGAAGCTTTCTTT CASSPRRAEAFF
NA NA TRBJ2-5 TRBV6-5 TGTGCCAGCGTCGCCAGGGACTACCAAGAGACCCAGTACTTC CASVARDYQETQYF
NA NA TRBJ2-3 TRBV27 TGTGCCAGCAGCCTAGCGACGGGGACAGATACGCAGTATTTT CASSLATGTDTQYF
NA NA TRBJ1-5 TRBV9 TGTGCCAGCAGCGCCGCAGGGAATTCTCAGCCCCAGCATTTT CASSAAGNSQPQHF
TRBD1 NA TRBJ1-1 TRBV10-3 TGTGCCATCGGACAGGGATTAAACACTGAAGCTTTCTTT CAIGQGLNTEAFF
TRBD2 NA TRBJ2-3 TRBV4-1 TGCGCCAGCAGCCAACCCCCTAGCGGGAGGACAGATACGCAGTATTTT CASSQPPSGRTDTQYF
TRBD1 NA TRBJ1-1 TRBV28 TGTGCCAGCAGTTTTCGACAGGGGGACACTGAAGCTTTCTTT CASSFRQGDTEAFF